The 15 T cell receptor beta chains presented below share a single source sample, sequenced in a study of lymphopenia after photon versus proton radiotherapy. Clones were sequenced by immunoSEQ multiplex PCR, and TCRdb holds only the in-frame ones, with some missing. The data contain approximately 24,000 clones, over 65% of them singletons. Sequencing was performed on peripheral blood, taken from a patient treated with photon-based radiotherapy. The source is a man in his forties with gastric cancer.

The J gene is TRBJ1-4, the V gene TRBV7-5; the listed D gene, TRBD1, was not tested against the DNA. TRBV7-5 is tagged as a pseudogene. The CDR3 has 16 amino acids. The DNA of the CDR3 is TGTGTCAGAAGCTTTGTTAGACAGAACCGTAATGAAAAACTGTTTTTT. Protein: CVRSFVRQNRNEKLFF.

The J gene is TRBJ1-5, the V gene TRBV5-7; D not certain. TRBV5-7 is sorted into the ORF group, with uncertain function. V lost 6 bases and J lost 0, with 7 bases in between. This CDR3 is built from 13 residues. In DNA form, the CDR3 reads TGTGCCAGCACCCTTAATAGCAATCAGCCCCAGCATTTT. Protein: CASTLNSNQPQHF.

CDR3 in amino acids: CASSRGGAENTIYF. The CDR3 region has the DNA TGTGCCAGCAGCCGCGGAGGGGCTGAAAACACCATATATTTT. The J gene is TRBJ1-3, the V gene TRBV4-2; the D gene is possibly TRBD1 (5 bases). Germline loops: CDR1 LGHNA, CDR2 YNFKEQ. Trimming took 4 bases from V and 6 from J, leaving 13 bases between them. The CDR3 has 14 residues.

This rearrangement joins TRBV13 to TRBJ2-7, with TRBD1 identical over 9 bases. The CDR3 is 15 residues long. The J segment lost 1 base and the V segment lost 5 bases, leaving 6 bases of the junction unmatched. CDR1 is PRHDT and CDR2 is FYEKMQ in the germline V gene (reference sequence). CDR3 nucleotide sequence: TGTGCCAGCAGCACACGGGACAGGGTTTCCTACGAGCAGTACTTC. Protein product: CASSTRDRVSYEQYF.

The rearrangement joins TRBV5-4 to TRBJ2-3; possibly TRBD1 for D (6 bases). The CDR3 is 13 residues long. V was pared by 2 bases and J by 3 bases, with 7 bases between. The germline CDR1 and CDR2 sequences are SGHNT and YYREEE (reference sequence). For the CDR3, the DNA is TGTGCCAGCAGCTTACAGGGAACAGATACGCAGTATTTT. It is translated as CASSLQGTDTQYF.

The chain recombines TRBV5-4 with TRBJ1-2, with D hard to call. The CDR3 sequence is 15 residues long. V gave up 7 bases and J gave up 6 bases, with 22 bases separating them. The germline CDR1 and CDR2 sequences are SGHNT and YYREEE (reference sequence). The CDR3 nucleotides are TGTGCCAGCTCCCAGGAGGAGGGCACTATGGATGGCTACACCTTC. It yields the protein CASSQEEGTMDGYTF. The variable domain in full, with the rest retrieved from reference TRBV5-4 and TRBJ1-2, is ETGVTQSPTHLIKTRGQQVTLRCSSQSGHNTVSWYQQALGQGPQFIFQYYREEENGRGNFPPRFSGLQFPNYSSELNVNALELDDSALYLCASSQEEGTMDGYTFGSGTRLTVV.

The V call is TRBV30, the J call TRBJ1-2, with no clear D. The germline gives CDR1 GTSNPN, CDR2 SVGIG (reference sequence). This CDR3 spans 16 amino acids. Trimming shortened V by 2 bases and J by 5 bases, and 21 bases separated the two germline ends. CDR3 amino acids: CAWSSIGLLKEYGYTF. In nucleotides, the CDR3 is TGTGCCTGGAGTTCAATAGGACTCCTTAAGGAGTATGGCTACACCTTC.

CDR3 in amino acids: CASSQTRTGTGGQTQYF. CDR3 DNA sequence: TGCGCCAGCAGCCAAACTCGTACCGGGACAGGGGGCCAGACCCAGTACTTC. The genes are TRBV4-1 and TRBJ2-5; 12 positions match TRBD1. This CDR3 comprises 17 residues. The germline gives CDR1 MGHRA, CDR2 YSYEKL. Germline trimming cut 2 bases from V and 6 bases from J; bases unmatched to any gene: 10.

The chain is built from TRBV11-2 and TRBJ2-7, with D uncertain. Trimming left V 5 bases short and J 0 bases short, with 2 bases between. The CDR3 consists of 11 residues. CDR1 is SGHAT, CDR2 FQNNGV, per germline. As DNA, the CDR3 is TGTGCCAGCAGCCCCTCCTACGAGCAGTACTTC. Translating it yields CASSPSYEQYF.

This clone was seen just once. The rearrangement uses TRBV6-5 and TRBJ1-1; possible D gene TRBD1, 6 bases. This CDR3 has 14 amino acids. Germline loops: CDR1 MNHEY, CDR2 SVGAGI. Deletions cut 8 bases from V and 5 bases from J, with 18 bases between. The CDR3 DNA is TGTGCCAGCGGCGACAGGTCTCGGGGGACTGAAGCTTTCTTT. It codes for CASGDRSRGTEAFF.

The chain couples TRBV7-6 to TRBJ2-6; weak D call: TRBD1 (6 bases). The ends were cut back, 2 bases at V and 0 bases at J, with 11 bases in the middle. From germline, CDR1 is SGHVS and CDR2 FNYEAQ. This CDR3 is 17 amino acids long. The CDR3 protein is CASSLRGISSGANVLTF. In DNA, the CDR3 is TGTGCCAGCAGCTTAAGGGGGATCAGCTCTGGGGCCAACGTCCTGACTTTC.

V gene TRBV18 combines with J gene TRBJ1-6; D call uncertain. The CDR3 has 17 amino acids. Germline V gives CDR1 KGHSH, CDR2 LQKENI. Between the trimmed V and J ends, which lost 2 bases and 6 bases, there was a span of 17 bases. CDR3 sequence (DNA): TGTGCCAGCTCACCAGGCGGGCAGGTCTTCTCTAATTCACCCCTCCACTTT. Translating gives CASSPGGQVFSNSPLHF.

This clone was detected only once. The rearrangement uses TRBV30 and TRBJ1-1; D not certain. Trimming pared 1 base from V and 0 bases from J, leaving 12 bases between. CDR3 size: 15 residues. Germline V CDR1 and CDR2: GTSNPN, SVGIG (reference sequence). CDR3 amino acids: CAWSAPAGMNTEAFF. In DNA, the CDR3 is TGTGCCTGGAGTGCCCCAGCGGGCATGAACACTGAAGCTTTCTTT.

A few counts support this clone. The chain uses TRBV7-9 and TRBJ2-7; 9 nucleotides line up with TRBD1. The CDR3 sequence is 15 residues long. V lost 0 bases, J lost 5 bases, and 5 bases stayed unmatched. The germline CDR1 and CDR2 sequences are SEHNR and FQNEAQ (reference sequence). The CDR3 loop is CASSLAGTGMDEQYF. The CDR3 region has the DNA TGTGCCAGCAGCTTAGCCGGGACAGGGATGGACGAGCAGTACTTC.

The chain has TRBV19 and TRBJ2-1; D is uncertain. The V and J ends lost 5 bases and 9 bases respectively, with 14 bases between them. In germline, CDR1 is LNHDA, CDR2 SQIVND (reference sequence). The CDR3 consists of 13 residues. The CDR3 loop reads CASSPDHPSEQFF. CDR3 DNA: TGTGCCAGTAGTCCGGACCATCCCAGTGAGCAGTTCTTC.